This note documents a single T cell receptor (beta chain) sequence. What it binds is unknown. Clones were read by immunoSEQ multiplex PCR, and TCRdb kept only the in-frame ones, dropping some. Among 180,000 or so clones listed, about 89% were seen once. The data derive from a study of cytomegalovirus exposure and HLA in healthy donors. Turning to the study itself: The roughly 130 validation repertoires used the same platform as the approximately 670 first-cohort repertoires, a later analysis reported. Points from the study as a whole: Most TCR sequences were seen very rarely across donors, but some public TCRs occurred in many. Later, an analysis found that TCR clusters from the first cohort tended to co-occur in the 90 to 150 validation repertoires. The investigators catalogued 164 TCR beta chains as cytomegalovirus-associated.

The TCR originated in a young man in good health and CMV-seropositive. The sample was PBMCs.

The CDR3 protein is CASSLARAAPREQYF. CDR3 bases: TGTGCCAGCAGCTTAGCGCGGGCGGCCCCCCGAGAGCAGTACTTC. This chain joins TRBV7-9 and TRBJ2-7; possibly TRBD2 for D (5 bases). The V gene's germline CDR1 is SEHNR and CDR2 FQNEAQ (reference sequence). Trimming shortened V by 0 bases and J by 7 bases, and 16 bases separated the two germline ends. The CDR3 contains 15 residues.